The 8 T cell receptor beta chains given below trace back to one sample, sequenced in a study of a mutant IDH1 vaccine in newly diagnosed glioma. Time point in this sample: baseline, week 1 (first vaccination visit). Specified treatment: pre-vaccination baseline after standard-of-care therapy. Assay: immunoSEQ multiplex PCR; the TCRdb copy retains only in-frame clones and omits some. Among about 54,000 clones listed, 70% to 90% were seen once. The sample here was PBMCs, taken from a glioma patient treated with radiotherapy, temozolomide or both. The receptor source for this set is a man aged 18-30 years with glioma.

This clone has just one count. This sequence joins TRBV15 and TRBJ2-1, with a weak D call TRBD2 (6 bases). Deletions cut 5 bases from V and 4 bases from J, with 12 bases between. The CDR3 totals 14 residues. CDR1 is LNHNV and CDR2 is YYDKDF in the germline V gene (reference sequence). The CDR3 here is CATSFWGEYNEQFF. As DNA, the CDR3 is TGTGCCACCAGCTTTTGGGGGGAATACAATGAGCAGTTCTTC. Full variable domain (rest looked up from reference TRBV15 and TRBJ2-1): DAMVIQNPRYQVTQFGKPVTLSCSQTLNHNVMYWYQQKSSQAPKLLFHYYDKDFNNEADTPDNFQSRRPNTSFCFLDIRSPGLGDTAMYLCATSFWGEYNEQFFGPGTRLTVL.

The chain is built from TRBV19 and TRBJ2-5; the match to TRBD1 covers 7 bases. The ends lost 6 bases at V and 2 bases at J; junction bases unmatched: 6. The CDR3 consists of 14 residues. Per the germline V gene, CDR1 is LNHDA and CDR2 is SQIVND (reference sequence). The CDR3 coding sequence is TGTGCCAGTAGCGGATTGGGACAGCAAGAGACCCAGTACTTC. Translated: CASSGLGQQETQYF. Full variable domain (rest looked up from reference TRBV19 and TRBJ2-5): DGGITQSPKYLFRKEGQNVTLSCEQNLNHDAMYWYRQDPGQGLRLIYYSQIVNDFQKGDIAEGYSVSREKKESFPLTVTSAQKNPTAFYLCASSGLGQQETQYFGPGTRLLVL.

CDR3 sequence reads: CASRPDRGLMNTEAFF. CDR3 DNA sequence: TGTGCCAGCAGGCCGGACAGGGGGCTTATGAACACTGAAGCTTTCTTT. This chain links TRBV27 with TRBJ1-1; TRBD1 matches at 11 bases. Germline V gene lookup returns CDR1 MNHEY and CDR2 SMNVEV (reference sequence). Unmatched junction bases numbered 6, after V lost 6 bases and J lost 0 bases. This CDR3 is 16 amino acids long.

The CDR3 DNA is TGTGCCAGCCGTTTAGGCGGAAACACCATATATTTT. It yields the protein CASRLGGNTIYF. The gene calls are TRBV6-6 and TRBJ1-3; no firm D call. The V end lost 8 bases, the J end lost 4 bases, and 9 bases lay between the germline ends. The CDR3 has 12 amino acids. The germline V gene has CDR1 MNHNY and CDR2 SVGAGI (reference sequence).

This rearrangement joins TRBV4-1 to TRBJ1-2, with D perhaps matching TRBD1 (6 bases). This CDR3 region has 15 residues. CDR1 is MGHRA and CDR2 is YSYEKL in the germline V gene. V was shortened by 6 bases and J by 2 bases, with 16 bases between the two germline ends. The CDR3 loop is CASRSDGGLNYGYTF. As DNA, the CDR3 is TGCGCCAGCAGGTCAGATGGGGGGCTGAACTATGGCTACACCTTC.

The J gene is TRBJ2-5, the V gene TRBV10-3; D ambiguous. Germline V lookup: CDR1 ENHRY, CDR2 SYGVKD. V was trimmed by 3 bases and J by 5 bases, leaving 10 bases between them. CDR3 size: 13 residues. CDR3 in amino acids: CAISEKGRETQYF. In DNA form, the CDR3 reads TGTGCCATCAGTGAAAAGGGAAGGGAGACCCAGTACTTC.

CDR3 sequence reads: CASSYAGTGAHEQYF. CDR3 DNA: TGTGCCAGCAGTTACGCCGGGACAGGGGCCCACGAGCAGTACTTC. The chain has TRBV6-5 and TRBJ2-7; 10 bases fit TRBD1. The CDR3 has 15 residues. Germline CDR1 is MNHEY and CDR2 is SVGAGI. The V and J ends lost 2 bases and 5 bases, in that order; junction bases with no gene match: 6.

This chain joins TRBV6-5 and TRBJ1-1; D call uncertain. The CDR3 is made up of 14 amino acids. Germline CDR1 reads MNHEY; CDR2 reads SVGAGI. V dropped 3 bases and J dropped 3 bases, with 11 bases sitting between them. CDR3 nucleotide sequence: TGTGCCAGCAGTTATGGACGGTTGGACACTGAAGCTTTCTTT. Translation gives CASSYGRLDTEAFF.